This passage covers 11 T cell receptor beta chains from one sample sequenced in a study of T-cell reconstitution after alpha-beta-depleted transplantation in children (dated by TCRdb to between 2015 and 2016). Taken with the paper, the label for treatment or condition translates to: allogeneic hematopoietic cell transplantation with graft depleted of TCRalphabeta T cells and CD19 B cells. The receptor library was made with PCR. Sequencing took place on an Illumina HiSeq 2500. To normalize quantification of the TCRbeta repertoire, the TCR libraries were built with molecular barcoding that relied on unique molecular identifiers. The public reads were reprocessed in TCRdb via fastp at Q25 and MiXCR, keeping in-frame beta chains. Records with the same CDR3 protein are collapsed into one entry carrying the most frequent genes and DNA. This sample comprises around 370,000 distinct CDR3 sequences, 15% to 20% of them detected only once. The ten largest clones capture about 41% of the sample.

Sample: PBMCs, mostly from graft donor cells, taken 360 days after TCRalphabeta/CD19-depleted stem cell transplant. Receptors were obtained from a male patient aged 2 to 9 who had a stem cell transplant for acute lymphoblastic leukemia, so the T cells may come from the graft donor.

The rearrangement uses TRBV7-3 and TRBJ2-2, with D possibly being TRBD2 (6 bases). The CDR3 is 16 amino acids. Trimming removed 5 bases at V and 4 bases at J, with 17 bases between. Germline V gene lookup returns CDR1 SGHTA and CDR2 FQGTGA. The CDR3 region is CASSPGPGAGTGELFF. For the CDR3, the DNA is TGTGCCAGCAGCCCTGGTCCGGGAGCCGGCACCGGGGAGCTGTTTTTT.

The table lists this clonotype with many counts. This chain uses TRBV12-3 or TRBV12-4 with TRBJ2-5, with D hard to call. The CDR3 spans 13 residues. V was pared by 3 bases and J by 0 bases, with 5 bases between. CDR3 region: CASSFGYQETQYF. As DNA, the CDR3 is TGTGCCAGCAGTTTCGGGTACCAAGAGACCCAGTACTTC.

The genes are TRBV4-2 and TRBJ1-6; 7 positions agree with TRBD1. The trim removed 0 bases at V and 6 bases at J, leaving 14 bases unmatched. Germline V CDR1 and CDR2: LGHNA, YNFKEQ. This CDR3 spans 19 amino acids. The CDR3 region is CASSQDWTTGIASNSPLHF. The DNA of the CDR3 is TGTGCCAGCAGCCAAGATTGGACGACAGGGATCGCGTCTAATTCACCCCTCCACTTT.

This clonotype was detected only a few times. The CDR3, as DNA: TGTGCCACCAGTGATTACGGGGCCAATGAGCAGTTCTTC. Its protein is CATSDYGANEQFF. This chain joins TRBV24-1 and TRBJ2-1; D is possibly TRBD1 or TRBD2 (5 bases each). Germline V gene sequence: CDR1 KGHDR, CDR2 SFDVKD. Trimming removed 2 bases at V and 6 bases at J, with 7 bases between. The CDR3 sequence is 13 residues long.

This clonotype was seen repeatedly, ten times or more. This rearrangement joins TRBV5-1 to TRBJ1-1; 9 bases align to TRBD1. Germline V gene sequence: CDR1 SGHRS, CDR2 YFSETQ. The CDR3 length is 15 residues. J gave up 5 bases and V 3 bases, and 8 bases lay outside the gene matches. The CDR3 bases are TGCGCCAGCAGCTCGCTACAGGGGGCGGAAACTGAAGCTTTCTTT. Translated: CASSSLQGAETEAFF.

The V and J genes are TRBV20-1 and TRBJ1-5; TRBD1 agrees at 10 bases. Germline CDR1 DFQATT, CDR2 SNEGSKA (reference sequence). J was trimmed by 7 bases and V by 1 base; bases with no gene match: 7. This CDR3 has 15 residues. CDR3 bases: TGCAGTGCTAGAGGGACAGGGGGGGCGTCGCAGCCCCAGCATTTT. Its protein is CSARGTGGASQPQHF.

The CDR3 nucleotides are TGTGCCAGTAGTATGCGGGGCGGGCGTTCCTACAATGAGCAGTTCTTC. It translates to CASSMRGGRSYNEQFF. This chain uses TRBV19 with TRBJ2-1, with a tentative D call TRBD2 (6 bases). This CDR3 contains 16 residues. The V gene's germline CDR1 is LNHDA and CDR2 SQIVND (reference sequence). V lost 3 bases to trimming and J lost 1 base, with 13 bases between them.

The table lists this clonotype with a few counts. The chain recombines TRBV6-5 with TRBJ2-2; possible D gene TRBD2, 6 bases. Germline V CDR1 and CDR2: MNHEY, SVGAGI. Trimming cost V 9 bases and J 6 bases, with 11 bases left between them. The CDR3 spans 12 residues. For the CDR3, the DNA is TGTGCCAGTACTAGCACCTCCGGGGAGCTGTTTTTT. Residues: CASTSTSGELFF.

The chain links TRBV4-1 to TRBJ2-7; D unresolved. This CDR3 is 16 amino acids long. In germline, CDR1 is MGHRA, CDR2 YSYEKL. The germline V and J ends were trimmed by 0 bases and 7 bases, with 19 bases remaining between them. CDR3 bases: TGCGCCAGCAGCCAAGATGTGGGGATGGTCTGGGTGGAGCAGTACTTC. The encoded protein is CASSQDVGMVWVEQYF.

This clonotype was picked up a small number of times. The chain has TRBV15 and TRBJ2-3, with D uncertain. Trimming pared 5 bases from V and 2 bases from J, leaving 14 bases between. Germline V gives CDR1 LNHNV, CDR2 YYDKDF (reference sequence). This CDR3 contains 15 residues. The CDR3 loop is CATSEFPRFTDTQYF. The CDR3, as DNA: TGTGCCACCAGCGAGTTTCCTAGATTCACAGATACGCAGTATTTT. Filled out from reference TRBV15 and TRBJ2-3, the complete variable domain reads DAMVIQNPRYQVTQFGKPVTLSCSQTLNHNVMYWYQQKSSQAPKLLFHYYDKDFNNEADTPDNFQSRRPNTSFCFLDIRSPGLGDTAMYLCATSEFPRFTDTQYFGPGTRLTVL.

In this sample, this clonotype turned up a few times. V and J are TRBV24-1 and TRBJ2-1, with D unclear. V lost 6 bases and J lost 4, with 9 bases in between. The V gene's germline CDR1 is KGHDR and CDR2 SFDVKD. There are 13 residues in the CDR3. CDR3 region: CATSTDPYNEQFF. CDR3 coding DNA: TGTGCCACCAGTACAGATCCGTACAATGAGCAGTTCTTC.